This is a list of T cell receptor beta chains from one sample in a study of blood T cell repertoires in COVID-19. Produced via immunoSEQ multiplex PCR; TCRdb's table is partial and in-frame only. The data contain about 220,000 clones, approximately 86% of them singletons. Sequencing used peripheral blood. The receptors stem from a woman aged 80 or over with acute or convalescent COVID-19. Each CDR3 is given with its conserved first and last residue. Each record gives: CDR3 DNA, CDR3 protein, clone size, J gene, V gene, D gene. The D gene is left open where the match is weak. Clone sizes are given selectively: once, few, many, or a class where the clone is expanded.

CDR3nt: TGCGCCAGCAGCGACATCAGGGGGTATGGCTACACCTTC; CDR3aa: CASSDIRGYGYTF; abundance: NA; j_gene: TRBJ1-2; v_gene: TRBV5-1; d_gene: TRBD1
CDR3nt: TGTGCCAGCAGCCTCCTCGGGGACATCGAAAAACTGTTTTTT; CDR3aa: CASSLLGDIEKLFF; abundance: NA; j_gene: TRBJ1-4; v_gene: TRBV3-1/TRBV3-2; d_gene: NA
CDR3nt: TGTGCCAGCAGTTTCAGACAGGGCACTAATGAAAAACTGTTTTTT; CDR3aa: CASSFRQGTNEKLFF; abundance: NA; j_gene: TRBJ1-4; v_gene: TRBV3-1/TRBV3-2; d_gene: TRBD1
CDR3nt: TGTGCCAGCAGCCAACAACAGGGGAACACTGAAGCTTTCTTT; CDR3aa: CASSQQQGNTEAFF; abundance: NA; j_gene: TRBJ1-1; v_gene: TRBV3-1/TRBV3-2; d_gene: NA
CDR3nt: TGTGCCAGCAGTGTAAGAGCCGTAAACACCGGGGAGCTGTTTTTT; CDR3aa: CASSVRAVNTGELFF; abundance: NA; j_gene: TRBJ2-2; v_gene: TRBV2; d_gene: NA
CDR3nt: TGTGCCAGCAGCTTGGGGTCTAGCGGGACTCGAGATACGCAGTATTTT; CDR3aa: CASSLGSSGTRDTQYF; abundance: NA; j_gene: TRBJ2-3; v_gene: TRBV5-4; d_gene: TRBD2
CDR3nt: TGTGCCAGCAGCTTAGTGGGGACAGGGGATAATTCACCCCTCCACTTT; CDR3aa: CASSLVGTGDNSPLHF; abundance: NA; j_gene: TRBJ1-6; v_gene: TRBV7-6; d_gene: TRBD1
CDR3nt: TGTGCCAGTAGTACGGTAGAGGGTGAAAAACTGTTTTTT; CDR3aa: CASSTVEGEKLFF; abundance: NA; j_gene: TRBJ1-4; v_gene: TRBV19; d_gene: NA
CDR3nt: TGTGCCAGCAGGCTACAGGGGGCGCGGAATTCACCCCTCCACTTT; CDR3aa: CASRLQGARNSPLHF; abundance: NA; j_gene: TRBJ1-6; v_gene: TRBV27; d_gene: TRBD1
CDR3nt: TGTGCCAGCAGCATGGACAGATTTGATGGCTACACCTTC; CDR3aa: CASSMDRFDGYTF; abundance: NA; j_gene: TRBJ1-2; v_gene: TRBV7-2; d_gene: NA
CDR3nt: TGTGCCAGTAGTATGGGGCATGGCTACACCTTC; CDR3aa: CASSMGHGYTF; abundance: NA; j_gene: TRBJ1-2; v_gene: TRBV19; d_gene: NA
CDR3nt: TGTGCCAGCAGTTCTGCAGGGGGTACTGAAAAACTGTTTTTT; CDR3aa: CASSSAGGTEKLFF; abundance: NA; j_gene: TRBJ1-4; v_gene: TRBV28; d_gene: TRBD1
CDR3nt: TGCGCCAGCTCGACGCAGGCGAACACTGAAGCTTTCTTT; CDR3aa: CASSTQANTEAFF; abundance: few; j_gene: TRBJ1-1; v_gene: TRBV4-1; d_gene: NA
CDR3nt: TGTGCCAGCAGTTTTCGTCAAGCCCCTGAAGCTTTCTTT; CDR3aa: CASSFRQAPEAFF; abundance: NA; j_gene: TRBJ1-1; v_gene: TRBV12-3/TRBV12-4; d_gene: NA
CDR3nt: TGTGCCAGCAGCTTGGCGGGACAGGGGCCACTCGACTATGGCTACACCTTC; CDR3aa: CASSLAGQGPLDYGYTF; abundance: NA; j_gene: TRBJ1-2; v_gene: TRBV7-9; d_gene: TRBD1
CDR3nt: TGCGCCAGCAGCACCGGACAGGTCTTTAGCGGCTACACCTTC; CDR3aa: CASSTGQVFSGYTF; abundance: NA; j_gene: TRBJ1-2; v_gene: TRBV5-1; d_gene: TRBD1
CDR3nt: TGCAGCGTTGAAACAGGGACGAACACTGAAGCTTTCTTT; CDR3aa: CSVETGTNTEAFF; abundance: NA; j_gene: TRBJ1-1; v_gene: TRBV29-1; d_gene: NA
CDR3nt: TGTGCCAGCAGCCAACTAGATACGCAGTATTTT; CDR3aa: CASSQLDTQYF; abundance: few; j_gene: TRBJ2-3; v_gene: TRBV3-1/TRBV3-2; d_gene: NA
CDR3nt: TGTGCCAGCAGCTTGGTGGTGGACAGAAACACTGAAGCTTTCTTT; CDR3aa: CASSLVVDRNTEAFF; abundance: NA; j_gene: TRBJ1-1; v_gene: TRBV5-4; d_gene: NA
CDR3nt: TGTGCCAGCAGCTTAGTATCTAGCGGGGTTGGTGAGACCCAGTACTTC; CDR3aa: CASSLVSSGVGETQYF; abundance: NA; j_gene: TRBJ2-5; v_gene: TRBV11-3; d_gene: TRBD2
CDR3nt: TGCGCCAGCAGCCTACCGGGACAGGGGAACTGGCAGTACTTC; CDR3aa: CASSLPGQGNWQYF; abundance: NA; j_gene: TRBJ2-7; v_gene: TRBV5-1; d_gene: TRBD1
CDR3nt: TGCGCCAGCAGCCATGAAGCTTCCTATAATTCACCCCTCCACTTT; CDR3aa: CASSHEASYNSPLHF; abundance: NA; j_gene: TRBJ1-6; v_gene: TRBV4-3; d_gene: NA
CDR3nt: TGTGCCAGCAGCACACGGACAGGGAATCTCTATGGCTACACCTTC; CDR3aa: CASSTRTGNLYGYTF; abundance: NA; j_gene: TRBJ1-2; v_gene: TRBV14; d_gene: TRBD1
CDR3nt: TGTGCCAGCAGCCACTCAGATGCTAGCGGGTCCTACGAGCAGTACTTC; CDR3aa: CASSHSDASGSYEQYF; abundance: NA; j_gene: TRBJ2-7; v_gene: TRBV3-1/TRBV3-2; d_gene: TRBD2
CDR3nt: TGTGCCAGCAGACTGGACAGCCAGGCCTCCTACGAGCAGTACTTC; CDR3aa: CASRLDSQASYEQYF; abundance: NA; j_gene: TRBJ2-7; v_gene: TRBV6-5; d_gene: NA
CDR3nt: TGTGCCAGCAGCCACCAGTTCCTAGCGGGGGGGATGAACGAGCAGTACTTC; CDR3aa: CASSHQFLAGGMNEQYF; abundance: NA; j_gene: TRBJ2-7; v_gene: TRBV3-1/TRBV3-2; d_gene: TRBD2
CDR3nt: TGTGCCAGCAGTTCGACAAGGAACACTGAAGCTTTCTTT; CDR3aa: CASSSTRNTEAFF; abundance: NA; j_gene: TRBJ1-1; v_gene: TRBV27; d_gene: NA
CDR3nt: TGTGCCAGCAGCATCAGAAGGGGTGATAGGGCTTTCTTT; CDR3aa: CASSIRRGDRAFF; abundance: NA; j_gene: TRBJ1-1; v_gene: TRBV27; d_gene: NA
CDR3nt: TGTGCCAGCAGCCTAACTCCGGGGTACCAAGAGACCCAGTACTTC; CDR3aa: CASSLTPGYQETQYF; abundance: NA; j_gene: TRBJ2-5; v_gene: TRBV7-3; d_gene: NA
CDR3nt: TGTGCCAGCAGTGGTTCTAGTCGGGGACAGAAAAATTCACCCCTCCACTTT; CDR3aa: CASSGSSRGQKNSPLHF; abundance: NA; j_gene: TRBJ1-6; v_gene: TRBV6-1; d_gene: TRBD1
CDR3nt: TGCGCCAGCAGCTTGGGAGGGACCGGGACAGTGAACACTGAAGCTTTCTTT; CDR3aa: CASSLGGTGTVNTEAFF; abundance: NA; j_gene: TRBJ1-1; v_gene: TRBV5-1; d_gene: TRBD1
CDR3nt: TGTGCCAGCTCTCAGGTCACAGGAAACACCATATATTTT; CDR3aa: CASSQVTGNTIYF; abundance: NA; j_gene: TRBJ1-3; v_gene: TRBV7-2; d_gene: NA
CDR3nt: TGTGCCAGCAGCGCGCAAGGGAGCACTGAAGCTTTCTTT; CDR3aa: CASSAQGSTEAFF; abundance: NA; j_gene: TRBJ1-1; v_gene: TRBV11-3; d_gene: NA
CDR3nt: TGTGCCAGCAGCTTAACAACGGGACAGGGGGCAGATACGCAGTATTTT; CDR3aa: CASSLTTGQGADTQYF; abundance: NA; j_gene: TRBJ2-3; v_gene: TRBV7-2; d_gene: TRBD1
CDR3nt: TGTGCCAGCAGCGACCCTAGGAGGGGTTTGGACAATGAGCAGTTCTTC; CDR3aa: CASSDPRRGLDNEQFF; abundance: NA; j_gene: TRBJ2-1; v_gene: TRBV7-2; d_gene: NA
CDR3nt: TGTGCCAGTAGTAATGGACAGGGGTATGAAGCTTTCTTT; CDR3aa: CASSNGQGYEAFF; abundance: NA; j_gene: TRBJ1-1; v_gene: TRBV19; d_gene: TRBD1
CDR3nt: TGTGCCAGCAGTGACAGTGCCGACTATGGCTACACCTTC; CDR3aa: CASSDSADYGYTF; abundance: NA; j_gene: TRBJ1-2; v_gene: TRBV2; d_gene: NA
CDR3nt: TGTGCCAGCAGCTTACCTAGCGGGGGGGCGGGGTACGAGCAGTACTTC; CDR3aa: CASSLPSGGAGYEQYF; abundance: NA; j_gene: TRBJ2-7; v_gene: TRBV5-4; d_gene: TRBD2
CDR3nt: TGTGCCAGCAGGGAGGACAGGGGGCCCAATCAGCCCCAGCATTTT; CDR3aa: CASREDRGPNQPQHF; abundance: NA; j_gene: TRBJ1-5; v_gene: TRBV6-1; d_gene: TRBD1
CDR3nt: TGTGCCAGCTCACCACCTGGACTAGCGGGGTCCAATGAGCAGTTCTTC; CDR3aa: CASSPPGLAGSNEQFF; abundance: once; j_gene: TRBJ2-1; v_gene: TRBV18; d_gene: TRBD2
CDR3nt: TGTGCCAGCAGCTCGGACAGAGTTGTCGCTGAAGCTTTCTTT; CDR3aa: CASSSDRVVAEAFF; abundance: once; j_gene: TRBJ1-1; v_gene: TRBV5-4; d_gene: NA
CDR3nt: TGTGCCAGCAGTCCCCCGGGACAGGGGAATTACTATGGCTACACCTTC; CDR3aa: CASSPPGQGNYYGYTF; abundance: NA; j_gene: TRBJ1-2; v_gene: TRBV6-6; d_gene: TRBD1
CDR3nt: TGTGCCAGCAGCCCGAGAGGGGGCGAAAAACTGTTTTTT; CDR3aa: CASSPRGGEKLFF; abundance: NA; j_gene: TRBJ1-4; v_gene: TRBV3-1/TRBV3-2; d_gene: TRBD1
CDR3nt: TGTGCCAGCTCACCACCTAGCGGGGCGGATAACACCGGGGAGCTGTTTTTT; CDR3aa: CASSPPSGADNTGELFF; abundance: once; j_gene: TRBJ2-2; v_gene: TRBV18; d_gene: TRBD2
CDR3nt: TGTGCCAGCAGCTTGGGTCAGGCCACAGATACGCAGTATTTT; CDR3aa: CASSLGQATDTQYF; abundance: NA; j_gene: TRBJ2-3; v_gene: TRBV11-3; d_gene: NA
CDR3nt: TGTGCCAGCAGCGTGGGACAGTCCCATAGCTCTGGAAACACCATATATTTT; CDR3aa: CASSVGQSHSSGNTIYF; abundance: NA; j_gene: TRBJ1-3; v_gene: TRBV9; d_gene: TRBD1
CDR3nt: TGCAGCGTTTCGCCGGGACAGGGGGGCAATCAGCCCCAGCATTTT; CDR3aa: CSVSPGQGGNQPQHF; abundance: NA; j_gene: TRBJ1-5; v_gene: TRBV29-1; d_gene: TRBD1
CDR3nt: TGTGCCATCAGTGACTCGGGAGGGGGCTCATACGAGCAGTACTTC; CDR3aa: CAISDSGGGSYEQYF; abundance: NA; j_gene: TRBJ2-7; v_gene: TRBV10-3; d_gene: NA
CDR3nt: TGTGCCAGCAGTTTGGGGGGTAAAAGGTCTTTCTTT; CDR3aa: CASSLGGKRSFF; abundance: NA; j_gene: TRBJ1-1; v_gene: TRBV12-3/TRBV12-4; d_gene: NA
CDR3nt: TGTGCCAGCAGCTTAATGAGAGGGCCTGGGGAAAAACTGTTTTTT; CDR3aa: CASSLMRGPGEKLFF; abundance: NA; j_gene: TRBJ1-4; v_gene: TRBV7-2; d_gene: NA
CDR3nt: TGTGCCAGCAACCCGGGACAGGGCACCGGGGAGCTGTTTTTT; CDR3aa: CASNPGQGTGELFF; abundance: once; j_gene: TRBJ2-2; v_gene: TRBV6-2/TRBV6-3; d_gene: TRBD1
CDR3nt: TGTGCCAGCAGCTTAGAGAAAGCGCGAGGCTACACCTTC; CDR3aa: CASSLEKARGYTF; abundance: NA; j_gene: TRBJ1-2; v_gene: TRBV11-3; d_gene: NA
CDR3nt: TGTGCCAGCAGTTCCCAACTAGATGAGCAGTTCTTC; CDR3aa: CASSSQLDEQFF; abundance: few; j_gene: TRBJ2-1; v_gene: TRBV6-2/TRBV6-3; d_gene: NA
CDR3nt: TGTGCCAGCAGCCGGGGACAGGGGTACACTGAAGCTTTCTTT; CDR3aa: CASSRGQGYTEAFF; abundance: NA; j_gene: TRBJ1-1; v_gene: TRBV28; d_gene: TRBD1
CDR3nt: TGTGCCAGCAGCTATAATTATAATTCACCCCTCCACTTT; CDR3aa: CASSYNYNSPLHF; abundance: few; j_gene: TRBJ1-6; v_gene: TRBV7-2; d_gene: NA